This T cell receptor (beta chain) was obtained from a study of read filtering for tumor transcriptome and immune sequencing. The overall study: Mean patient age was 65.9 years, range about 47 to 90; 17 to 20 male, about 15 female. Revised staging placed eight or nine patients in R-ISS I, about 17 in II, over 5 in III.

Trimming took 5 bases from V and 7 from J, leaving 8 bases between them. CDR3 size: 12 residues. Germline-derived CDR1 and CDR2 are MDHEN and SYDVKM. On this clonotype itself: Its antigen remains unknown. Given a much more abundant clone one base away, this may be a read error. The CDR3 does not end in the conserved phenylalanine or tryptophan, so this is likely a read error.

Whole-study results and caveats: The CD138-negative fraction was mixed bone marrow immune cells, not pure T cells. Correlation between methods rose after single-read clonotypes were removed.

The library was built from roughly 400 ng RNA with molecular barcoded adaptors for alpha/delta and beta/gamma chains. Each CDR3 protein is one row after TCRdb ran MiXCR on the reads. The sample has about 37,000 distinct CDR3 sequences, approximately 14% seen once. The chain is built from TRBV28 and TRBJ2-2; D remains ambiguous. What was sequenced was a population of CD138-negative cells sorted from bone marrow. The TCR originated in a donor at least 40 years old with multiple myeloma. CDR3 sequence: CASSRRVGELFS. DNA for the CDR3: TGTGCCAGCAGTAGGAGAGTCGGGGAGCTGTTTTCT.